This T cell receptor (beta chain) was identified during a study of OX40 agonist ivuxolimab in advanced cancers. This clone was detected only once. Trimming removed 3 bases at V and 1 base at J, with 10 bases between. Germline loops: CDR1 ENHRY, CDR2 SYGVKD. The CDR3 contains 15 residues. Data came from immunoSEQ multiplex PCR; TCRdb stores just in-frame clones and leaves some out. Of approximately 57,000 clones listed, more than 80% are singletons. The V and J genes are TRBV10-3 and TRBJ2-4; weak D call: TRBD1 (6 bases). Sequencing used CD4+ or CD8+ T cells sorted from blood, obtained in a trial of the OX40 agonist ivuxolimab. The sequence derives from an adult with an advanced solid tumor such as melanoma, head and neck, liver or kidney cancer. The CDR3 DNA reads TGTGCCATCAGTGATACAGGGTCGGCCAAAAACATTCAGTACTTC. It specifies CAISDTGSAKNIQYF.